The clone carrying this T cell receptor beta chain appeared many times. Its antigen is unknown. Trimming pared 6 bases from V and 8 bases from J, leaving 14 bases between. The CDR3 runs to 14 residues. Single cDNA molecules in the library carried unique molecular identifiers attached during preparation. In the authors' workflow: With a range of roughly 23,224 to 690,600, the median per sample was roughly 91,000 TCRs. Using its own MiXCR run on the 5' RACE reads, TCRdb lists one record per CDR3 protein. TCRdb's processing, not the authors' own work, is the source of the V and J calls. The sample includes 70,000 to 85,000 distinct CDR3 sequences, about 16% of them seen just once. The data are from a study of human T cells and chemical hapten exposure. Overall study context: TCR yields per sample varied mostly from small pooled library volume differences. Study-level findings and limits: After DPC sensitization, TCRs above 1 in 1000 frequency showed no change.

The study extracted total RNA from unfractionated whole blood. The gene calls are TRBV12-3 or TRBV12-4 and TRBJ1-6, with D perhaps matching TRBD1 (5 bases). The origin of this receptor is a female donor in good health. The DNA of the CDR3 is TGTGCCAGCAGGGCGGGGCGGAAGTATTCACCCCTCCACTTT. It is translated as CASRAGRKYSPLHF.